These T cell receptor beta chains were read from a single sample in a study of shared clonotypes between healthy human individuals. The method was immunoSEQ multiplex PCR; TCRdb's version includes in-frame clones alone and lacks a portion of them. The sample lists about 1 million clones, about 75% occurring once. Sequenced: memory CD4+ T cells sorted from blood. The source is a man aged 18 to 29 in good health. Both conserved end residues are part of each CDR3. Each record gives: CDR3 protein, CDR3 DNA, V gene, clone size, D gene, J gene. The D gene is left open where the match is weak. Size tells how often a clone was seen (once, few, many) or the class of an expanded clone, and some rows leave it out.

CDR3: CASSQEYPSGYEQYF
DNA: TGCGCCAGCAGCCAAGAGTATCCTAGCGGCTACGAGCAGTACTTC
V: TRBV4-3
size: .
D: TRBD2
J: TRBJ2-7

CDR3: CASSPGTGVNQPQHF
DNA: TGTGCCAGCAGCCCCGGGACAGGCGTCAATCAGCCCCAGCATTTT
V: TRBV5-4
size: .
D: TRBD1
J: TRBJ1-5

CDR3: CAISDPGRGTGELFF
DNA: TGTGCCATCAGTGACCCAGGCCGTGGCACCGGGGAGCTGTTTTTT
V: TRBV10-3
size: .
D: .
J: TRBJ2-2

CDR3: CASSVVGLEYF
DNA: TGTGCCAGCAGTGTTGTGGGCTTGGAGTACTTC
V: TRBV2
size: .
D: .
J: TRBJ2-5

CDR3: CASSLPGGVYNSPLHF
DNA: TGTGCCAGCAGTTTACCAGGGGGCGTCTATAATTCACCCCTCCACTTT
V: TRBV28
size: few
D: TRBD1
J: TRBJ1-6

CDR3: CASSSRQGQETQYF
DNA: TGTGCCAGCAGTTCTCGACAGGGCCAGGAGACCCAGTACTTC
V: TRBV28
size: .
D: TRBD1
J: TRBJ2-5

CDR3: CASSVGQFNVLTF
DNA: TGTGCCAGCAGCGTTGGTCAGTTCAACGTCCTGACTTTC
V: TRBV9
size: .
D: .
J: TRBJ2-6

CDR3: CASSLGALETQYF
DNA: TGTGCCAGCAGCTTAGGAGCGTTGGAGACCCAGTACTTC
V: TRBV7-2
size: few
D: .
J: TRBJ2-5

CDR3: CASSWDRGRDEQFF
DNA: TGCGCCAGCAGTTGGGACAGGGGGCGCGATGAGCAGTTCTTC
V: TRBV10-1
size: .
D: TRBD1
J: TRBJ2-1

CDR3: CAISNTGDGEKLFF
DNA: TGTGCCATCAGCAACACAGGGGACGGGGAAAAACTGTTTTTT
V: TRBV10-3
size: once
D: TRBD1
J: TRBJ1-4

CDR3: CASSPLAGGLVEQFF
DNA: TGTGCCAGCAGTCCACTAGCGGGAGGACTCGTTGAGCAGTTCTTC
V: TRBV6-4
size: .
D: TRBD2
J: TRBJ2-1

CDR3: CASGAWSSYEQYF
DNA: TGTGCCAGCGGCGCGTGGAGCTCCTACGAGCAGTACTTC
V: TRBV6-1
size: .
D: .
J: TRBJ2-7

CDR3: CASSLTQHSNQPQHF
DNA: TGTGCCAGCAGTTTAACACAGCATAGCAATCAGCCCCAGCATTTT
V: TRBV27
size: once
D: .
J: TRBJ1-5

CDR3: CASTLESQLQPQHF
DNA: TGTGCCAGCACGTTGGAATCCCAACTTCAGCCCCAGCATTTT
V: TRBV28
size: .
D: .
J: TRBJ1-5

CDR3: CASRVSPGTGKRGEAFF
DNA: TGTGCCAGCAGGGTAAGTCCCGGGACAGGGAAGAGAGGTGAAGCTTTCTTT
V: TRBV6-4
size: .
D: TRBD1
J: TRBJ1-1

CDR3: CASSVAGGPDTQYF
DNA: TGTGCCAGCAGCGTAGCGGGGGGGCCAGATACGCAGTATTTT
V: TRBV9
size: .
D: TRBD2
J: TRBJ2-3

CDR3: CASSQGTGGWNTEAFF
DNA: TGTGCCAGCAGCCAAGGGACAGGGGGATGGAACACTGAAGCTTTCTTT
V: TRBV7-9
size: .
D: TRBD1
J: TRBJ1-1

CDR3: CSAGARDDYGYTF
DNA: TGCAGCGCCGGTGCCAGGGATGACTATGGCTACACCTTC
V: TRBV29-1
size: few
D: .
J: TRBJ1-2

CDR3: CASSLPTGPGAFF
DNA: TGTGCCAGCAGTTTACCGACAGGGCCGGGGGCTTTCTTT
V: TRBV28
size: .
D: TRBD1
J: TRBJ1-1

CDR3: CASSPMEGLAYEQFF
DNA: TGTGCCAGCTCACCCATGGAGGGTTTAGCATATGAGCAGTTCTTC
V: TRBV18
size: .
D: .
J: TRBJ2-1

CDR3: CASSGQGDEQFF
DNA: TGTGCCAGCAGCGGGCAAGGAGACGAGCAGTTCTTC
V: TRBV6-4
size: .
D: .
J: TRBJ2-1

CDR3: CASSAGLAGAQETQYF
DNA: TGTGCCAGCAGCGCGGGACTAGCGGGAGCCCAAGAGACCCAGTACTTC
V: TRBV7-2
size: .
D: TRBD2
J: TRBJ2-5

CDR3: CASNVNRGWGEQFF
DNA: TGTGCCAGCAATGTGAACAGGGGTTGGGGGGAGCAGTTCTTC
V: TRBV27
size: few
D: TRBD1
J: TRBJ2-1

CDR3: CATMWGRNTEAFF
DNA: TGTGCCACCATGTGGGGGAGGAACACTGAAGCTTTCTTT
V: TRBV19
size: .
D: .
J: TRBJ1-1

CDR3: CALGQGFSYEQYF
DNA: TGTGCTCTGGGACAGGGCTTCTCCTACGAGCAGTACTTC
V: TRBV7-7
size: .
D: TRBD1
J: TRBJ2-7

CDR3: CASSLEAGGQNEQYF
DNA: TGCGCCAGCAGCTTGGAAGCGGGAGGGCAGAACGAGCAGTACTTC
V: TRBV5-1
size: .
D: TRBD2
J: TRBJ2-7

CDR3: CASSGGTEAFF
DNA: TGTGCCAGTTCAGGTGGCACTGAAGCTTTCTTT
V: TRBV19
size: .
D: .
J: TRBJ1-1

CDR3: CASSQDWGRGETQYF
DNA: TGCGCCAGCAGCCAAGATTGGGGACGAGGGGAGACCCAGTACTTC
V: TRBV4-3
size: .
D: .
J: TRBJ2-5

CDR3: CASRRGLNTGELFF
DNA: TGTGCCAGTAGGAGGGGTCTGAACACCGGGGAGCTGTTTTTT
V: TRBV19
size: .
D: .
J: TRBJ2-2

CDR3: CASSEGTANTEAFF
DNA: TGTGCCAGCTCGGAAGGGACAGCTAACACTGAAGCTTTCTTT
V: TRBV18
size: once
D: TRBD1
J: TRBJ1-1

CDR3: CASKIAGLGEAFF
DNA: TGTGCCAGTAAAATCGCAGGGTTGGGTGAAGCTTTCTTT
V: TRBV19
size: .
D: .
J: TRBJ1-1

CDR3: CASSLVPGSGTDTQYF
DNA: TGCGCCAGCAGCTTGGTACCGGGCTCTGGCACAGATACGCAGTATTTT
V: TRBV5-1
size: .
D: .
J: TRBJ2-3

CDR3: CASTKTQAGHSYEQYF
DNA: TGTGCCAGCACCAAGACTCAAGCGGGCCACTCCTACGAGCAGTACTTC
V: TRBV7-2
size: .
D: .
J: TRBJ2-7

CDR3: CATRGRGNQPQHF
DNA: TGTGCCACCCGGGGTCGGGGGAATCAGCCCCAGCATTTT
V: TRBV19
size: .
D: .
J: TRBJ1-5

CDR3: CAIRDPTRQGKGEQYF
DNA: TGTGCCATCAGAGACCCTACCAGACAGGGAAAGGGCGAGCAGTACTTC
V: TRBV10-3
size: .
D: TRBD1
J: TRBJ2-7

CDR3: CASRHAGGNTIYF
DNA: TGTGCCAGCAGACACGCGGGTGGAAACACCATATATTTT
V: TRBV25-1
size: .
D: .
J: TRBJ1-3

CDR3: CAIQTSIGELFF
DNA: TGTGCCATCCAGACTAGCATCGGGGAGCTGTTTTTT
V: TRBV11-3
size: .
D: TRBD2
J: TRBJ2-2

CDR3: CASSSQTGVNTEAFF
DNA: TGTGCCAGCAGCTCCCAGACAGGGGTGAACACTGAAGCTTTCTTT
V: TRBV7-2
size: .
D: TRBD1
J: TRBJ1-1

CDR3: CASRLSGYTDTQYF
DNA: TGTGCCAGCAGACTAAGCGGGTACACAGATACGCAGTATTTT
V: TRBV6-5
size: .
D: .
J: TRBJ2-3

CDR3: CASSSGTGGDEQFF
DNA: TGTGCCAGCAGTTCCGGGACAGGGGGCGATGAGCAGTTCTTC
V: TRBV27
size: few
D: TRBD1
J: TRBJ2-1

CDR3: CASSLGVLDEQYF
DNA: TGTGCCAGCAGTCTAGGGGTTTTGGACGAGCAGTACTTC
V: TRBV28
size: .
D: .
J: TRBJ2-7

CDR3: CARSRRQGAQVAFF
DNA: TGTGCCAGAAGCAGACGACAGGGCGCGCAGGTAGCTTTCTTT
V: TRBV5-3
size: few
D: TRBD1
J: TRBJ1-1

CDR3: CASSPAGGNTGELFF
DNA: TGTGCCAGCTCCCCTGCCGGGGGGAACACCGGGGAGCTGTTTTTT
V: TRBV18
size: once
D: .
J: TRBJ2-2